This entry lists 9 T cell receptor beta chains sequenced from one sample in a study of blood T cell repertoires in COVID-19. Assay: immunoSEQ multiplex PCR; the TCRdb copy retains only in-frame clones and omits some. The sample carries some 140,000 clones, roughly 84% recorded once. Material for sequencing was peripheral blood. The receptors were sampled from a man aged 55 to 70 with acute or convalescent COVID-19.

The chain employs TRBV11-2 and TRBJ2-5; TRBD2 agrees at 10 bases. The germline V gene encodes CDR1 SGHAT and CDR2 FQNNGV. With 2 bases clipped from V and 5 bases from J, the junction kept 5 bases outside the gene matches. This CDR3 spans 15 amino acids. The CDR3: CASSLLAGVHETQYF. The DNA for the CDR3 is TGTGCCAGCAGCTTACTAGCGGGAGTGCACGAGACCCAGTACTTC.

This clone was seen only once. The V gene is TRBV7-3, the J gene TRBJ2-5, with 9 bases that match TRBD2. Trimming took 2 bases from V and 4 from J; bases not matched to a gene: 8. Germline values: CDR1 SGHTA, CDR2 FQGTGA. This CDR3 spans 16 amino acids. DNA of the CDR3: TGTGCCAGCAGCTTATCGGCTAGCGGGAAGGGAGAGACCCAGTACTTC. It codes for CASSLSASGKGETQYF.

The chain joins TRBV5-4 to TRBJ2-2; no reliable D call. V shed 1 base and J shed 2 bases, with 9 bases lying between them. CDR3 length: 15 amino acids. Germline CDR1 is SGHNT and CDR2 is YYREEE (reference sequence). The CDR3, as DNA: TGTGCCAGCAGCTTGAGAGATGAAAACACCGGGGAGCTGTTTTTT. Translating it yields CASSLRDENTGELFF.

This chain joins TRBV9 and TRBJ1-2; 7 bases map to TRBD1. The V gene end was trimmed by 4 bases and the J gene end by 9 bases; junction bases not matched to a gene: 9. The CDR3 has 13 residues. Germline V lookup: CDR1 SGDLS, CDR2 YYNGEE. CDR3 residues: CASSPQGGFSYTF. DNA for the CDR3: TGTGCCAGCAGCCCCCAGGGGGGTTTCAGCTACACCTTC. Based on the CDR3 plus reference TRBV9 and TRBJ1-2, the full variable domain is DSGVTQTPKHLITATGQRVTLRCSPRSGDLSVYWYQQSLDQGLQFLIQYYNGEERAKGNILERFSAQQFPDLHSELNLSSLELGDSALYFCASSPQGGFSYTFGSGTRLTVV.

CDR3 region: CASSQSRPRTGVQPQHF. The CDR3 DNA reads TGCGCCAGCAGTCAATCGCGGCCGCGGACAGGGGTTCAGCCCCAGCATTTT. J is TRBJ1-5 and V is TRBV23-1, with 9 nucleotides matching TRBD1. TRBV23-1 is classed as an ORF, of uncertain function. J lost 6 bases, V lost 0 bases, and 9 bases had no gene match. The CDR3 loop spans 17 amino acids.

This clone was picked up one time. The chain has TRBV7-3 and TRBJ2-1, with TRBD2 matching 12 bases. The CDR3 extends over 16 amino acids. Germline lookup yields CDR1 SGHTA and CDR2 FQGTGA. V lost 2 bases, J lost 6 bases, and 5 bases stayed unmatched. CDR3 amino acids: CASSLELAGGGNEQFF. CDR3 DNA: TGTGCCAGCAGCTTAGAACTAGCGGGGGGAGGCAATGAGCAGTTCTTC.

The chain employs TRBV10-3 and TRBJ2-1, with 10 bases aligning to TRBD1. V was pared by 0 bases and J by 5 bases, with 7 bases of the junction left unmatched. Germline CDR1 reads ENHRY; CDR2 reads SYGVKD. This CDR3 comprises 17 residues. The CDR3 region is CAISESKDRGANNEQFF. DNA for the CDR3: TGTGCCATCAGTGAGTCGAAGGACAGGGGGGCCAACAATGAGCAGTTCTTC.

Ten or more counts support this clone. V usage is TRBV5-1 and J usage is TRBJ1-4, with D possibly being TRBD1 (6 bases). Germline V gives CDR1 SGHRS, CDR2 YFSETQ. V lost 4 bases and J 0 bases, leaving 7 bases between the germline ends. CDR3 length: 14 residues. The CDR3 bases are TGCGCCAGCAGCCGGACAGCAACTAATGAAAAACTGTTTTTT. It yields the protein CASSRTATNEKLFF.

The chain employs TRBV6-6 and TRBJ1-3; no reliable D call. The CDR3 is 14 amino acids. The V and J ends lost 6 bases and 4 bases respectively, with 13 bases between them. Germline values: CDR1 MNHNY, CDR2 SVGAGI (reference sequence). The CDR3 nucleotides are TGTGCCAGCAGGGACTCTTACCCAGGAAACACCATATATTTT. Amino acids: CASRDSYPGNTIYF.